What follows are 19 T cell receptor beta chains derived from one specimen sequenced in a study of T cell responses to AZD1222 COVID-19 vaccine. Assay used: immunoSEQ multiplex PCR; TCRdb lists only in-frame clones, some missing. Among some 150,000 clones listed, 92% were seen once. This specimen was peripheral blood, taken on day 0 of MenACWY control vaccination. The receptors were gathered from an adult in good health.

The genes are TRBV30 and TRBJ2-1; 8 nucleotides align to TRBD2. V trimming: 2 bases; J trimming: 8 bases; junction bases outside the gene matches: 5. This CDR3 is built from 13 residues. Looked up from germline, CDR1 is GTSNPN and CDR2 is SVGIG (reference sequence). CDR3 residues: CAWSSGSLDEQFF. In DNA, the CDR3 is TGTGCCTGGAGTAGCGGGAGTCTCGATGAGCAGTTCTTC.

The chain combines TRBV19 with TRBJ2-1; the D gene is possibly TRBD2 (7 bases). V lost 10 bases to trimming and J lost 7 bases, with 17 bases between them. CDR1 is LNHDA and CDR2 is SQIVND in the germline V gene (reference sequence). The CDR3 runs 13 residues. The CDR3 region has the DNA TGTGCCACGACTAGCAGGGGAAGAAATGAGCAGTTCTTC. It yields the protein CATTSRGRNEQFF.

The V gene is TRBV12-3 or TRBV12-4, the J gene TRBJ1-1, with D uncertain. Trimming removed 3 bases from V and 2 bases from J, with 4 bases in between. CDR3 length: 12 amino acids. This CDR3 reads CASSLGNTEAFF. CDR3 coding DNA: TGTGCCAGCAGTTTGGGAAACACTGAAGCTTTCTTT.

In this sample, this clone turned up once. The chain has TRBV28 and TRBJ2-5, with a possible D match to TRBD1 (7 bases). The length of the CDR3 is 13 residues. Deletions cut 5 bases from V and 2 bases from J, with 9 bases between. CDR1 MDHEN and CDR2 SYDVKM come from the germline V gene. CDR3 amino acids: CASSQGGQETQYF. The CDR3, as DNA: TGTGCCAGCAGTCAGGGGGGACAAGAGACCCAGTACTTC.

The V and J genes are TRBV14 and TRBJ2-1; D not certain. This CDR3 contains 12 residues. Germline values: CDR1 SGHDN, CDR2 FVKESK. Trimming took 2 bases from V and 9 from J, leaving 8 bases between them. CDR3: CASSQFLGEQFF. CDR3 DNA: TGTGCCAGCAGCCAATTTCTAGGTGAGCAGTTCTTC.

V is TRBV10-3 and J is TRBJ1-1, with D uncertain. This CDR3 is 14 amino acids long. Trimming stripped 0 bases from V and 1 base from J, with 6 bases between. Germline V gene sequence: CDR1 ENHRY, CDR2 SYGVKD. The CDR3 DNA reads TGTGCCATCAGTGAGTCAACACCGAACACTGAAGCTTTCTTT. The encoded protein is CAISESTPNTEAFF.

V gene TRBV18 combines with J gene TRBJ2-3; TRBD1 is a possible D gene (6 bases). The CDR3 is made up of 15 amino acids. V was pared by 4 bases and J by 4 bases, with 15 bases between. Germline V gives CDR1 KGHSH, CDR2 LQKENI. Here the CDR3 reads CASSRRGQPADTQYF. Written as DNA, the CDR3 is TGTGCCAGCTCACGAAGAGGACAGCCAGCAGATACGCAGTATTTT.

This chain links TRBV3-1 (or the pseudogene TRBV3-2) with TRBJ2-4, with TRBD2 as a possible D gene (6 bases). Germline CDR1 and CDR2: LGHDT and YNNKEL (reference sequence). V was cut by 4 bases and J by 0 bases, with 16 bases left in between. The CDR3 runs to 17 residues. The CDR3 region is CASSRRGGTLAKNIQYF. The CDR3 DNA is TGTGCCAGCAGCCGGAGAGGAGGGACTCTAGCCAAAAACATTCAGTACTTC.

This clone is a singleton in its sample. The chain employs TRBV29-1 and TRBJ1-1; 7 bases align to TRBD1. Trimming at V came to 5 bases and at J to 0 bases, leaving 6 bases not matched to a gene. CDR1 and CDR2 from the germline V gene are SQVTM and ANQGSEA. The CDR3 totals 14 residues. The CDR3 bases are TGCAGCGTTAAGGACAGGCGGCTGAACACTGAAGCTTTCTTT. Protein sequence: CSVKDRRLNTEAFF.

Comments on this clone: Other DNA variants within this sample encode the same CDR3. This chain links TRBV29-1 with TRBJ1-1; 7 bases align to TRBD1. CDR1 and CDR2 (germline): SQVTM, ANQGSEA. The CDR3 extends over 12 amino acids. V shed 6 bases, J shed 1 base, and the junction held 2 bases outside the gene matches. CDR3 loop: CSVRQGNTEAFF. The CDR3 region has the DNA TGCAGCGTCCGACAGGGGAACACTGAAGCTTTCTTT.

V is TRBV7-2 and J is TRBJ1-1; D may be TRBD1 (5 bases). The CDR3 extends over 16 amino acids. Germline V CDR1 and CDR2: SGHTA, FQGNSA. V was clipped by 2 bases and J by 3 bases, with 16 bases between them. CDR3 in DNA: TGTGCCAGCAGCTTACACCCAGGGACGACCGACACTGAAGCTTTCTTT. It specifies CASSLHPGTTDTEAFF.

V is TRBV7-8 and J is TRBJ1-1, with D tentatively TRBD1 (5 bases). The CDR3 is made up of 14 amino acids. Trimming stripped 0 bases from V and 4 bases from J, with 9 bases between. Germline values: CDR1 SGHVS, CDR2 FQNEAQ. CDR3 region: CASSLALGPTEAFF. For the CDR3, the DNA is TGTGCCAGCAGCTTAGCGCTGGGACCCACTGAAGCTTTCTTT.

This clone appeared once. The genes are TRBV7-9 and TRBJ2-2; 11 nucleotides agree with TRBD2. The V gene end was trimmed by 3 bases and the J gene end by 3 bases; junction bases not matched to a gene: 3. From germline, CDR1 is SEHNR and CDR2 FQNEAQ (reference sequence). The CDR3 runs 16 residues. CDR3 in DNA: TGTGCCAGCAGCTTTAGCGGGAGGGCGGACACCGGGGAGCTGTTTTTT. It codes for CASSFSGRADTGELFF. The variable domain in full, with the rest retrieved from reference TRBV7-9 and TRBJ2-2, is DTGVSQNPRHKITKRGQNVTFRCDPISEHNRLYWYRQTLGQGPEFLTYFQNEAQLEKSRLLSDRFSAERPKGSFSTLEIQRTEQGDSAMYLCASSFSGRADTGELFFGEGSRLTVL.

V and J are TRBV27 and TRBJ2-1; D gene ambiguous. The CDR3 has 14 residues. Germline V gene data show CDR1 as MNHEY and CDR2 as SMNVEV (reference sequence). The germline V and J ends were trimmed by 5 bases and 2 bases, with 10 bases remaining between them. The CDR3 bases are TGTGCCAGCAGTCCCCGGCCCACCTACAATGAGCAGTTCTTC. This codes for CASSPRPTYNEQFF.

This clone was seen once. The CDR3, as DNA: TGTGCCAGCAGTTTAAGGGGGCTCGCTGAAGCTTTCTTT. This translates into CASSLRGLAEAFF. The chain couples TRBV12-3 or TRBV12-4 to TRBJ1-1; 7 nucleotides align to TRBD1. This CDR3 comprises 13 residues. The V gene end was trimmed by 2 bases and the J gene end by 6 bases; junction bases not matched to a gene: 3.

The J gene is TRBJ1-6, the V gene TRBV27, with 7 bases lining up with TRBD1. The CDR3 spans 14 residues. CDR1 and CDR2 from the germline V gene are MNHEY and SMNVEV (reference sequence). J lost 7 bases, V lost 4 bases, and 4 bases had no gene match. The CDR3 DNA is TGTGCCAGCAGTTCCCGACAGGGAAATTCACCCCTCCACTTT. Protein product: CASSSRQGNSPLHF.

V and J are TRBV7-2 and TRBJ1-2; D gene uncertain. The V end was cut by 5 bases, the J end by 5 bases, with 12 bases between. CDR1 is SGHTA and CDR2 is FQGNSA in the germline V gene. The CDR3 sequence is 13 residues long. The CDR3 sequence is CASSKDGGYGYTF. In DNA form, the CDR3 reads TGTGCCAGCAGCAAGGACGGTGGTTATGGCTACACCTTC.

This clone was seen only once. V gene TRBV28 combines with J gene TRBJ2-7; TRBD2 agrees at 8 bases. The germline V gene has CDR1 MDHEN and CDR2 SYDVKM. The CDR3 contains 15 residues. The V gene end was trimmed by 6 bases and the J gene end by 2 bases; junction bases not matched to a gene: 9. CDR3 residues: CASRPRTSRAYEQYF. CDR3 in DNA: TGTGCCAGCAGGCCTCGGACTAGCAGAGCCTACGAGCAGTACTTC.

V and J are TRBV2 and TRBJ2-3, with 10 bases lining up with TRBD1. The germline CDR1 and CDR2 sequences are SNHLY and FYNNEI. This CDR3 has 14 residues. The J segment lost 6 bases and the V segment lost 4 bases, leaving 4 bases of the junction unmatched. The DNA for the CDR3 is TGTGCCAGCAGTGTGGGGACAGGGGTCGATACGCAGTATTTT. This encodes CASSVGTGVDTQYF.